This TCR beta chain was captured by sequencing in a study of T-cell memory formation after mild COVID-19. Study overall: TCR clusters largely stayed donor specific.

Constant-segment-primed 5'RACE gave TCR alpha and TCR beta cDNA libraries with sample barcodes and UMIs. TCRdb processed the 5' RACE reads anew with MiXCR; each CDR3 protein has one entry. The sample records under 650,000 distinct CDR3 sequences, about a sixth being singletons. This CDR3 comprises 16 residues. V was clipped by 6 bases and J by 0 bases; unmatched bases: 8. Germline assignment: CDR1 KGHSH and CDR2 LQKENI. Remarks on this clonotype: Antigen specificity is unknown.

General observations from the study: Memory sampled before infection contained some responding clones, suggesting cross-reactive memory joined. Contracting CD4+ clones lay largely in CM and EM, with CD8+ ones residing in EMRA.

This chain connects TRBV18 to TRBJ1-1; 9 bases align to TRBD1. The specimen was PBMCs or a T cell subset sorted from them (not recorded which). The sequence came from an adult woman who had mild COVID-19 (a few samples of this study predate the infection). Cell type and time point are not known. Written as DNA, the CDR3 is TGTGCCAGCTCTAACCACGGGACAGGGATGAACACTGAAGCTTTCTTT. This translates into CASSNHGTGMNTEAFF.